This T cell receptor (beta chain) was sequenced during a study of early stage breast cancer tumors (dated by TCRdb to about 2017). With respect to the entire study: Of the roughly 17 invasive breast tumors, about 13 were found to be estrogen receptor-positive, progesterone receptor-positive and HER2-negative. The samples as a whole yielded around 2.4 million detected templates, corresponding to some 1 million unique clonotypes. On average, each sample got around 10-fold read coverage. About 70% of the 12 ER+/PR+/HER2- tumors were invasive ductal carcinomas, while the other four were invasive lobular carcinomas. Paper-wide results and their limitations: Because the cohort was small, a breakdown by tumor subtype could not be done. Chain pairing and functional markers such as CD4, CD8 and FOXP3 were not captured by bulk genomic DNA sequencing of unsorted cells. About 2.7-fold higher T cell density and higher clonality were observed in tumors than in adjacent normal breast tissue. Enriched TCRB sequences shared across patients were mostly commonly generated sequences, unlikely to play an important role in the tumor microenvironment. Repertoires from blood and normal breast were more alike than repertoires from blood and tumor, and in about 90% of the 16 patients, comparing each tissue with blood separated tumor from normal.

Per the germline V gene (reference sequence), SGHNT is the CDR1 and YYREEE is the CDR2. The trim is 4 bases for V and 6 bases for J, with a gap of 16 bases between the germline ends. The CDR3, cysteine through phenylalanine, is 14 amino acids long. Only the CDR3 portion is preserved as DNA: 42 bases, with reading frame beginning at the first base. For this clone: Its antigen is unknown. Per-base qualities were not stored, and no clone one base away is much larger.

The study profiled bulk TCR beta-chain repertoires in matched peripheral blood, tumor and adjacent normal breast tissue taken from roughly 17 patients with early-stage breast cancer. Before surgery, whole blood (roughly 5-10 mL) was collected into EDTA tubes and processed within 2 hours. Ficoll-Paque centrifugation in SepMate-50 tubes was used to isolate peripheral blood mononuclear cells. PBMCs were cryopreserved in 90% FBS with around 10% DMSO in aliquots of roughly 1.8 to 4 million cells and stored in liquid nitrogen. The Qiagen AllPrep DNA/RNA Mini kit was used for genomic DNA extraction. Two independent genomic DNA replicates were amplified for each sample, with approximately 0.5 ug used for blood and approximately 1.5 ug for tumor or normal breast. Following the manufacturer's instructions, the ImmunoSeq Intro kit was used to carry out TCRB sequencing on genomic DNA. The multiplex PCR ran for 25 to 40 cycles using proprietary primers and spike-in control sequences for absolute quantification. Single-end 150-bp reads were used to sequence an 87-bp fragment spanning the CDR3 and the flanking V and J genes. Each lane of an Illumina MiSeq using version 3.0 chemistry carried seven multiplexed samples, with two replicates per sample. As for the authors' bioinformatics: The vendor's proprietary pipeline handled the raw data processing, merging both replicates into a single result for each sample. To define clonotypes, the study grouped productive rearrangements that shared the V-gene family, CDR3 amino acid sequence and J-gene segment. Clonality was calculated as 1 minus the normalized Shannon entropy (Pielou evenness) of TCRB abundances. To estimate T cell density, the total number of templates was divided by the number of input cells, which was inferred from the amount of DNA input. Total repertoire diversity and clonality were estimated with Recon using default parameters. A clonotype counted as tumor-enriched if its abundance in tumor exceeded 0.1% and was at least 32-fold higher than its abundance in normal breast. The immuneACCESS repertoire file appears here via TCRdb, limited to in-frame rearrangements. These files lack a portion of the clones; in checked studies, under half of the deficit traces to unresolved V genes, and the cause of the others is not known. V and J calls and clone size are given by that table; D and trimming were obtained from the DNA. In all, the sample holds 35,000 to 45,000 clones, and over 70% of those were seen once. Approximately 7% of the sample belongs to the ten largest clones.

This TCR was recovered from a person between 60 and 69 years old with breast cancer. The sequenced sample was blood. Here the chain combines TRBV5-4 and TRBJ1-2; TRBD1 is possibly the D segment (5 matching bases). The DNA sequence is given as TGTGCCAGCAGCCGAAACCGGGGGGATGATGGCTACACCTTC. This gives the protein CASSRNRGDDGYTF.